The clone carrying this T cell receptor (beta chain) was seen a single time. This record comes from a study of blood T cell repertoires in COVID-19. The CDR3 has 14 amino acids. Germline V gene sequence: CDR1 SGHNT, CDR2 YYREEE (reference sequence). The V gene lost 4 bases and the J gene lost 6 bases, with 17 bases spanning the gap. Sequencing used immunoSEQ multiplex PCR; TCRdb keeps in-frame clones, though not all of them. Of 200,000 to 250,000 clones in the sample, 80% to 90% were seen once. The clonotype was recovered from a man in his forties who had recovered from COVID-19. Sample: PBMCs or T cells enriched from blood (not recorded which). The chain combines TRBV5-4 with TRBJ2-7; D perhaps matches TRBD2 (6 bases). The CDR3 loop reads CASSRAAGTREQYF. CDR3 in DNA: TGTGCCAGCAGCCGGGCTGCAGGGACTCGCGAGCAGTACTTC.